The present T cell receptor (beta chain) was sequenced within a study of T cells in Graves' hyperthyroidism and ophthalmopathy. This clonotype has just a few counts. Its matching antigen is unknown. The diagnoses drew upon clinical symptoms, serum thyroxine and TRAb, thyroid ultrasound and orbital computed tomography. Amplification targeted TCR beta CDR3 regions from RNA transcripts. HTBI primers were the set used in a first-round RT-PCR of the TCR CDR3. TCRdb re-analysed the multiplex PCR reads in MiXCR, keeping a single row per CDR3 protein. The table has 800,000 or so distinct CDR3 sequences, roughly 40% seen once. Overall study findings and caveats: From stable hyperthyroidism, ophthalmopathy was set apart by a 13 V-J model. Most thyroid clonotypes expanded above 0.001 were also detected in blood.

V lost 7 bases and J lost 4; bases outside the gene matches: 8. Germline V CDR1 and CDR2: SNHLY, FYNNEI. The CDR3 contains 14 residues. This clonotype was sampled from a man younger than 30 with Graves' hyperthyroidism. V and J are TRBV2 and TRBJ2-7, with 9 bases matching TRBD2. Sequenced: blood. In nucleotides, the CDR3 is TGTGCCAGCATTGGCGGGGGGGTGGTTTACGAGCAGTACTTC. Translated: CASIGGGVVYEQYF.